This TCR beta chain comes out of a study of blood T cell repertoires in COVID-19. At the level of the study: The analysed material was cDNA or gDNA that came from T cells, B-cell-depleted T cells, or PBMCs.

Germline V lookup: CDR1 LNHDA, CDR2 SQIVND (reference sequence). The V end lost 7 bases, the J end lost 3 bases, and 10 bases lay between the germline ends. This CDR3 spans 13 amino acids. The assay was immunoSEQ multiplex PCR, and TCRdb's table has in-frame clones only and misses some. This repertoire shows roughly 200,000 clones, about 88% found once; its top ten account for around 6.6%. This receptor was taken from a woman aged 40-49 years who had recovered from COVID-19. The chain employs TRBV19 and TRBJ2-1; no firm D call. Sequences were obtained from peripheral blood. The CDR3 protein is CASTPVGYNEQFF. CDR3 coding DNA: TGTGCCAGTACCCCCGTCGGCTACAATGAGCAGTTCTTC.